This passage covers 10 T cell receptor beta chains from one sample sequenced in a study of shared clonotypes between healthy human individuals (dated by TCRdb to 2020 to 2021). The method was the immunoSEQ multiplex PCR assay. As stored in TCRdb, this immuneACCESS dataset retains in-frame rearrangements with V and J assigned. A fraction of the clones does not appear; measured against another copy, unresolved V genes explain less than half of the discrepancy, and the remainder lacks a known reason. This sample has approximately 400,000 clones in its table, and about 96% of those were observed once. The ten largest make up around 0.32% of the sample. Sequences were obtained from memory CD8+ T cells sorted from blood. The cell subset or site label on this specimen signifies: CD45RO+ cells pooled with CCR7-negative TemRA cells. Receptors originate from a man aged 30 to 45 in good health.

The chain employs TRBV7-3 and TRBJ2-3, with 9 nucleotides matching TRBD1. V lost 4 bases to trimming and J lost 4 bases; unmatched junction nucleotides: 0. In germline, CDR1 is SGHTA, CDR2 FQGTGA. The CDR3 is made up of 13 amino acids. Here the CDR3 reads CASSYRGPDTQYF. The CDR3 nucleotides are TGTGCCAGCAGCTACAGGGGGCCAGATACGCAGTATTTT.

This clone was found a few times. The same CDR3 is also encoded by other DNA sequences in this sample. The chain couples TRBV5-6 to TRBJ1-5, with D unresolved. Germline V gene data show CDR1 as SGHDT and CDR2 as YYEEEE. Trimming shortened V by 0 bases and J by 2 bases, and 6 bases separated the two germline ends. CDR3 length equals 14 residues. The CDR3 DNA reads TGTGCCAGCAGCTTGGTAGGTGGCAATCAGCCCCAGCATTTT. Translating gives CASSLVGGNQPQHF.

This chain uses TRBV11-2 with TRBJ2-3, with D perhaps being TRBD1 or TRBD2 (5 bases each). The V and J ends lost 5 bases and 3 bases respectively, with 27 bases between them. In germline, CDR1 is SGHAT, CDR2 FQNNGV. The CDR3 extends over 19 amino acids. The CDR3 here is CASSPLRGRARGWTDTQYF. CDR3 bases: TGTGCCAGCAGCCCCCTGAGGGGTAGGGCCCGGGGATGGACAGATACGCAGTATTTT.

This clone was seen only once. The rearrangement uses TRBV19 and TRBJ2-4; D unresolved. Germline V gene data show CDR1 as LNHDA and CDR2 as SQIVND (reference sequence). The CDR3 loop spans 13 amino acids. V was pared by 5 bases and J by 1 base, with 6 bases between. CDR3 sequence reads: CASSPGAKNIQYF. In nucleotides, the CDR3 is TGTGCCAGTAGTCCCGGGGCCAAAAACATTCAGTACTTC.

The chain recombines TRBV6-5 with TRBJ1-4, with a possible D match to TRBD1 (5 bases). The CDR3 sequence is 13 residues long. Trimming removed 6 bases from V and 1 base from J, with 6 bases in between. The V gene's germline CDR1 is MNHEY and CDR2 SVGAGI. In DNA, the CDR3 is TGTGCCAGCAGAGGGGAAACTAATGAAAAACTGTTTTTT. Protein: CASRGETNEKLFF.

CDR3 sequence (DNA): TGTGCCAGCAGCGTACCCCAGGGAGAGCAGTACTTC. Its translation is CASSVPQGEQYF. This chain joins TRBV9 and TRBJ2-7; TRBD1 might be the D (5 bases). The CDR3 is 12 residues long. Trimming pared 1 base from V and 7 bases from J, leaving 9 bases between. Per germline, CDR1 SGDLS and CDR2 YYNGEE.

The chain joins TRBV7-9 to TRBJ1-3; no clear D. Per the germline V gene, CDR1 is SEHNR and CDR2 is FQNEAQ (reference sequence). The CDR3 consists of 13 residues. V was pared by 1 base and J by 3 bases, with 4 bases between. CDR3 loop: CASSLVGGNTIYF. The CDR3 DNA reads as TGTGCCAGCAGCTTAGTGGGTGGAAACACCATATATTTT.

This chain joins TRBV27 and TRBJ1-5; a possible D gene is TRBD1 (5 bases). Trimming left V 3 bases short and J 7 bases short, with 10 bases between. The CDR3 contains 13 residues. Germline V lookup: CDR1 MNHEY, CDR2 SMNVEV (reference sequence). This CDR3 reads CASSFQGGQPQHF. CDR3 in DNA: TGTGCCAGCAGTTTCCAGGGAGGGCAGCCCCAGCATTTT.

The chain links TRBV13 to TRBJ2-1, with 9 bases matching TRBD2. Losses at the gene ends were 4 bases for V and 3 bases for J; bases not matched to a gene: 7. CDR3 length equals 16 residues. CDR1 and CDR2 (germline): PRHDT, FYEKMQ (reference sequence). The CDR3, as DNA: TGTGCCAGCAGCTCGGGACTAGCCGGAGGCTACAATGAGCAGTTCTTC. Amino acids: CASSSGLAGGYNEQFF.

This clone was found a few times. Other DNA variants within this sample encode the same CDR3. This chain joins TRBV28 and TRBJ1-1; 7 nucleotides match TRBD1. The CDR3 loop spans 15 amino acids. With V trimmed by 3 bases and J by 0 bases, 4 bases remained unmatched. Looked up from germline, CDR1 is MDHEN and CDR2 is SYDVKM. This CDR3 reads CASSFPTGLNTEAFF. DNA of the CDR3: TGTGCCAGCAGTTTCCCGACAGGGTTGAACACTGAAGCTTTCTTT.